This is a list of T cell receptor beta chains from one sample in a study of beta chain features in type 1 diabetes. The protocol was immunoSEQ multiplex PCR, while the TCRdb copy is restricted to in-frame clones and leaves out a portion. This sample carries some 40,000 clones, around 45% of them seen once, and the ten largest clones take 0.72%. Input material: central memory CD4+ T cells from blood. The receptors derive from a woman under 30 in good health. CDR3s leave out the opening cysteine and the closing phenylalanine or tryptophan. The order of the fields is J gene, V gene, CDR3 protein.

>TRBJ1-1|TRBV5-1
ASSLGTGPMAEAF
>TRBJ1-1|TRBV25-1
ASSGRQGNTEAF
>TRBJ2-3|TRBV20-1
SAAADTQY
>TRBJ1-5|TRBV28
ASSLWGQAVRNQPQH
>TRBJ2-3|TRBV30
AWKVGRGIDTQY
>TRBJ1-2|TRBV30
AWSVPGGYT
>TRBJ2-7|TRBV5-5
ASSFGDLGYEQY
>TRBJ2-3|TRBV5-4
ASSPTGGLADTQY
>TRBJ2-1|TRBV10-3
AISDPARGSSYNEQF
>TRBJ2-3|TRBV7-3
ASSLGTSGVDTQY
>TRBJ2-7|TRBV10-3
AIRPGSGGFEQY
>TRBJ2-7|TRBV27
ASSRRGDYEQY
>TRBJ1-2|TRBV18
ASSPMGGNYGYT
>TRBJ2-7|TRBV10-2
ASSESELAGAAKDEQY
>TRBJ1-1|TRBV29-1
SAQNQGTTEAF
>TRBJ1-1|TRBV30
AWVKQRLNTEAF
>TRBJ2-5|TRBV6-5
ASSGAGTQETQY
>TRBJ2-7|TRBV5-1
ASSPGVMGQGGEQY
>TRBJ2-2|TRBV2
ASSAIREGTGELF
>TRBJ2-7|TRBV30
ACGRVSNEQY
>TRBJ2-7|TRBV6-1
ASSFGTGGFYEQY
>TRBJ2-5|TRBV5-1
ASSLGEARETQY
>TRBJ2-3|TRBV7-8
ASSLRLAGVASTDTQY
>TRBJ2-2|TRBV5-1
ASSRGQGSTGELF
>TRBJ1-1|TRBV5-4
ASSQGLGNTEAF
>TRBJ1-1|TRBV7-9
ASSLEGEAF
>TRBJ2-6|TRBV10-2
ASNDRVSGANVLT
>TRBJ2-1|TRBV7-6
ASSSGGYNEQF
>TRBJ2-7|TRBV5-5
ASSLNLGRSSYEQY
>TRBJ2-3|TRBV5-1
ASSLPSGSEDTQY
>TRBJ2-7|TRBV5-6
ASSLKGRPADEQY
>TRBJ2-3|TRBV11-1
ASSPTWTSGRGAQDTQY
>TRBJ2-5|TRBV4-1
ASSQEGQGETQY
>TRBJ2-2|TRBV5-4
ASSPDRGSTGELF
>TRBJ2-1|TRBV7-9
ATLVRRPSYNEQF
>TRBJ2-1|TRBV5-1
ASSLDGVSYNEQF
>TRBJ2-7|TRBV11-2
ASSPISRGTGNSYEQY
>TRBJ1-1|TRBV11-2
ASSKRSQGVGDTEAF
>TRBJ2-1|TRBV5-4
ASSLRQGANPYNEQF
>TRBJ1-2|TRBV19
ASSIAQERGYT
>TRBJ2-1|TRBV6-5
ASELSKTPYNEQF
>TRBJ2-1|TRBV5-1
ASSLTSGSSAVEQF
>TRBJ2-1|TRBV5-5
ASSLDRGRNEQF
>TRBJ2-7|TRBV2
ASSPLDRDEQY
>TRBJ2-1|TRBV5-1
ASSPQLAGGPGEQF
>TRBJ1-4|TRBV2
ASSTQGGTNEKLF
>TRBJ2-5|TRBV28
ASSLSPGLGSFKETQY
>TRBJ2-3|TRBV27
ASRRARGTDTQY
>TRBJ1-5|TRBV6-1
ASSSTGVNQPQH
>TRBJ1-1|TRBV2
ASSDQDFTEAF
>TRBJ2-3|TRBV15
ATSSDPGDTQY
>TRBJ2-1|TRBV5-1
ASSGGTGDDNEQF
>TRBJ1-5|TRBV5-4
ASSFWTKGNQPQH
>TRBJ2-2|TRBV19
ASLALRSGTSGTPNAGELF
>TRBJ1-2|TRBV6-5
ASSYSYSTNYGYT
>TRBJ1-1|TRBV11-2
ASSLAPGGESEAF